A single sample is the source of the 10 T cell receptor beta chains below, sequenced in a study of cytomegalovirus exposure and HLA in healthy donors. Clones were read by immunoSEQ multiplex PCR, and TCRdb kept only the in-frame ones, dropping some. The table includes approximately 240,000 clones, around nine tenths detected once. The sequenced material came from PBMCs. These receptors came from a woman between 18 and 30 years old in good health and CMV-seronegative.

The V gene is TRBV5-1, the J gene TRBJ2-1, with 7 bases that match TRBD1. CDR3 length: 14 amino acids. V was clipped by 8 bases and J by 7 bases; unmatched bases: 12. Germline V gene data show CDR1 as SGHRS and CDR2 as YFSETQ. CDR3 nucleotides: TGCGCCAGTTACCGGGACAGAGATATTAATGAGCAGTTCTTC. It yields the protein CASYRDRDINEQFF.

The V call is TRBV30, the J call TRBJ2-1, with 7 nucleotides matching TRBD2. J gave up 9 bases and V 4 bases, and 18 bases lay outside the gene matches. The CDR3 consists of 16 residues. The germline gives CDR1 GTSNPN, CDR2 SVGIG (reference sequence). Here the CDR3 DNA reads TGTGCCTGGATCCCGGGATGGCGGCGGGAGAAAGCTGAGCAGTTCTTC. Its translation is CAWIPGWRREKAEQFF.

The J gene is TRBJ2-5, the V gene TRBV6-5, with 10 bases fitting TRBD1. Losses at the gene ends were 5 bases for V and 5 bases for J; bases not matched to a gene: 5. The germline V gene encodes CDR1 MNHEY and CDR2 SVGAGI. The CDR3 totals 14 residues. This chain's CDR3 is CASSARQGAETQYF. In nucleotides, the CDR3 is TGTGCCAGCAGTGCAAGACAGGGGGCTGAGACCCAGTACTTC.

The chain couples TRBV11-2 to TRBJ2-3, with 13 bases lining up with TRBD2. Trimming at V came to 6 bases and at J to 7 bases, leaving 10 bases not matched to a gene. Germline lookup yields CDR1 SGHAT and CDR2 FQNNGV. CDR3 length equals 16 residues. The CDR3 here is CASSRGLAGDGYTQYF. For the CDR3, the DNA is TGTGCCAGCAGTCGTGGACTAGCGGGAGATGGTTATACGCAGTATTTT. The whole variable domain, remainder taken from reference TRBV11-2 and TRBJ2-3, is EAGVAQSPRYKIIEKRQSVAFWCNPISGHATLYWYQQILGQGPKLLIQFQNNGVVDDSQLPKDRFSAERLKGVDSTLKIQPAKLEDSAVYLCASSRGLAGDGYTQYFGPGTRLTVL.

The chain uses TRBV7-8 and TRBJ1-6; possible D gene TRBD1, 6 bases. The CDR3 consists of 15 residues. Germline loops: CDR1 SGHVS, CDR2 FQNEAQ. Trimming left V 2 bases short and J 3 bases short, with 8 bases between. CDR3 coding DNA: TGTGCCAGCAGCTTATTACAGGGCTATAATTCACCCCTCCACTTT. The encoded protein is CASSLLQGYNSPLHF.

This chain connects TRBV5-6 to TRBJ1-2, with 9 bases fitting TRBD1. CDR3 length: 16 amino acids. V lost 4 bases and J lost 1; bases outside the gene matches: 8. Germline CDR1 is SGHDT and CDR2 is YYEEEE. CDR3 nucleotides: TGTGCCAGCAGCCCCACACAGGGGGCGCATAACTATGGCTACACCTTC. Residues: CASSPTQGAHNYGYTF. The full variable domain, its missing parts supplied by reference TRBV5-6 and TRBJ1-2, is DAGVTQSPTHLIKTRGQQVTLRCSPKSGHDTVSWYQQALGQGPQFIFQYYEEEERQRGNFPDRFSGHQFPNYSSELNVNALLLGDSALYLCASSPTQGAHNYGYTFGSGTRLTVV.

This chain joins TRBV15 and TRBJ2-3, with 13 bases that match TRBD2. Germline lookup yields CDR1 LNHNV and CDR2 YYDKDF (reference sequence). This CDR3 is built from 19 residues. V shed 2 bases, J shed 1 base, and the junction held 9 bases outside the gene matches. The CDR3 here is CATSRQLAGGPSGTDTQYF. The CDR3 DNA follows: TGTGCCACCAGCAGACAACTAGCGGGAGGGCCCTCCGGCACAGATACGCAGTATTTT.

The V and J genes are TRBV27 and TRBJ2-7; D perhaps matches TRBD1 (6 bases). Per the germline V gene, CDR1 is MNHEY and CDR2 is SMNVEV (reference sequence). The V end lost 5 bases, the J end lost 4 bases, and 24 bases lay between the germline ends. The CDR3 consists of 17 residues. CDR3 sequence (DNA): TGTGCCAGCAGTCCGGTCTCGGACAACTTGGGGACATACGAGCAGTACTTC. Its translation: CASSPVSDNLGTYEQYF.

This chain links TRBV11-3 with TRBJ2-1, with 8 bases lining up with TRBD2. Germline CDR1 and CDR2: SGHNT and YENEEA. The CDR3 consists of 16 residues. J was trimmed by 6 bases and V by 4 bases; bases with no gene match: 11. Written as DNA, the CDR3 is TGTGCCAGCAGCTCCCCGCCCGCGGGAGGCTTCAATGAGCAGTTCTTC. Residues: CASSSPPAGGFNEQFF.

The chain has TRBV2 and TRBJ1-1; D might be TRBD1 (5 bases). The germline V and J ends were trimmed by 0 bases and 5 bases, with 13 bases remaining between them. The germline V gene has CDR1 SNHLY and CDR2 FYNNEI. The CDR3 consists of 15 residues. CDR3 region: CASSEALRGWTEAFF. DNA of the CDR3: TGTGCCAGCAGTGAAGCGCTTAGGGGTTGGACTGAAGCTTTCTTT. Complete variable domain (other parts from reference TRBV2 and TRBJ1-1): EPEVTQTPSHQVTQMGQEVILRCVPISNHLYFYWYRQILGQKVEFLVSFYNNEISEKSEIFDDQFSVERPDGSNFTLKIRSTKLEDSAMYFCASSEALRGWTEAFFGQGTRLTVV.